The present T cell receptor beta chain was sequenced within a study of shared clonotypes between healthy human individuals. Study-level results: Donor clonotype sharing was expected to depend on sequencing depth. In having few donors, the study represented limited genetic and exposure-history diversity.

Sorted-subset replicate PCRs used 200 ng DNA, tens of thousands of T cell genomes. In the authors' workflow: Filtering differed because ImmunoSEQ produced junction-only sequences that carried no quality scores. Some clones are missing from TCRdb's copy, which holds only in-frame ones; the method was immunoSEQ multiplex PCR. D and trimming come from the DNA, and the V and J calls and clone size come from that table. The data contain about 2.2 million clones, 93% of them singletons. V shed 4 bases and J 8 bases; nucleotides not matched to a gene: 9. Looked up from germline, CDR1 is SGDLS and CDR2 is YYNGEE. The CDR3 is 14 amino acids. On this clone itself: The antigen is not known.

Naive CD8 cells lacked CD45RO and underwent positive selection for CCR7, leaving out terminally differentiated effector memory CD45RA+ cells. This receptor was obtained from a man aged 18 to 29 in good health. Some clones in this sample may be carry-over from other donors' samples. The V gene is TRBV9, the J gene TRBJ2-1; TRBD2 matches 7 bases. The sample comprised naive CD8+ T cells from PBMCs. The CDR3 loop reads CASSSRTSLDEQFF. CDR3 DNA sequence: TGTGCCAGCAGCTCCCGGACTAGTTTGGATGAGCAGTTCTTC.